These 31 T cell receptor beta chains were sequenced from one sample in a study of blood T cell repertoires in COVID-19. TCRdb's copy holds only in-frame clones and misses some; the assay was immunoSEQ multiplex PCR. The data hold a few hundred thousand clones, with nearly 90% observed a single time. Sequencing was done on a sample of peripheral blood. The receptors stem from a woman aged 55-70 years with COVID-19, enrolled during active disease.

This rearrangement joins TRBV3-1 (or the pseudogene TRBV3-2) to TRBJ2-7; 9 bases are a match to TRBD1. The V gene's germline CDR1 is LGHDT and CDR2 YNNKEL (reference sequence). The junction had 7 bases not matched to a gene; V was cut back by 9 bases and J by 4 bases. The CDR3 loop spans 13 amino acids. The CDR3 sequence is CASPPDRGYEQYF. CDR3 nucleotides: TGTGCCAGTCCCCCGGACAGGGGATACGAGCAGTACTTC.

The rearrangement uses TRBV30 and TRBJ2-3; 7 bases are shared with TRBD1. This CDR3 has 14 amino acids. The trim removed 5 bases at V and 0 bases at J, leaving 5 bases unmatched. Germline CDR1 reads GTSNPN; CDR2 reads SVGIG (reference sequence). CDR3 coding DNA: TGTGCCTGGGGGACAGTTGCTAGCACAGATACGCAGTATTTT. Amino acid sequence: CAWGTVASTDTQYF.

The V gene is TRBV25-1, the J gene TRBJ2-3; D unresolved. Germline CDR1 and CDR2: MGHDK and SYGVNS. This CDR3 has 16 residues. V was shortened by 1 base and J by 7 bases, with 18 bases between the two germline ends. The CDR3 DNA is TGTGCCAGCAGTGAATTTAGTGGGCCTCCCCAGTATACGCAGTATTTT. Encoded protein: CASSEFSGPPQYTQYF.

V and J are TRBV7-9 and TRBJ2-2; possible D gene TRBD1, 5 bases. CDR3 length equals 15 residues. Germline assignment: CDR1 SEHNR and CDR2 FQNEAQ (reference sequence). Trimming removed 1 base at V and 5 bases at J, with 11 bases between. The CDR3 is CASSLDGAWTGELFF. The CDR3 DNA is TGTGCCAGCAGCTTAGATGGGGCGTGGACCGGGGAGCTGTTTTTT.

The chain is built from TRBV20-1 and TRBJ1-6; 8 bases are a match to TRBD1. J was trimmed by 9 bases and V by 3 bases; bases with no gene match: 10. Germline CDR1 and CDR2: DFQATT and SNEGSKA (reference sequence). The length of the CDR3 is 15 residues. The chain's CDR3 is CSASPGTGWGSPLHF. In nucleotides, the CDR3 is TGCAGTGCTAGTCCCGGGACAGGATGGGGTTCACCCCTCCACTTT.

V gene TRBV19 combines with J gene TRBJ2-3; 12 positions agree with TRBD2. The ends lost 3 bases at V and 4 bases at J; junction bases unmatched: 8. The CDR3 sequence is 17 residues long. Germline CDR1 is LNHDA and CDR2 is SQIVND (reference sequence). The CDR3: CASSIRTSGGTPDTQYF. In nucleotides, the CDR3 is TGTGCCAGTAGTATTCGCACTAGCGGGGGGACCCCAGATACGCAGTATTTT. Full variable domain (rest looked up from reference TRBV19 and TRBJ2-3): DGGITQSPKYLFRKEGQNVTLSCEQNLNHDAMYWYRQDPGQGLRLIYYSQIVNDFQKGDIAEGYSVSREKKESFPLTVTSAQKNPTAFYLCASSIRTSGGTPDTQYFGPGTRLTVL.

This chain connects TRBV29-1 to TRBJ1-1, with 10 positions matching TRBD1. The CDR3 is 15 amino acids. Trimming removed 3 bases from V and 6 bases from J; junction bases left unmatched: 10. Germline values: CDR1 SQVTM, CDR2 ANQGSEA. CDR3 sequence reads: CSVDSGQGWIAEAFF. The CDR3 DNA sequence: TGCAGCGTTGATTCGGGACAGGGGTGGATCGCTGAAGCTTTCTTT.

The V and J genes are TRBV5-5 and TRBJ2-7, with a weak D call TRBD2 (5 bases). V shed 7 bases and J shed 3 bases, with 20 bases lying between them. Germline V gene sequence: CDR1 SGHKS, CDR2 YYEKEE (reference sequence). The CDR3 has 15 amino acids. CDR3 region: CASGQGGSTNYEQYF. The CDR3 region has the DNA TGTGCCAGCGGGCAAGGCGGGTCTACAAACTACGAGCAGTACTTC. Together with reference TRBV5-5 and TRBJ2-7, the CDR3 gives the full variable domain: DAGVTQSPTHLIKTRGQQVTLRCSPISGHKSVSWYQQVLGQGPQFIFQYYEKEERGRGNFPDRFSARQFPNYSSELNVNALLLGDSALYLCASGQGGSTNYEQYFGPGTRLTVT.

The J gene is TRBJ1-2, the V gene TRBV7-9; 12 nucleotides agree with TRBD1. The CDR3 is made up of 15 amino acids. CDR1 and CDR2 from the germline V gene are SEHNR and FQNEAQ (reference sequence). V was clipped by 6 bases and J by 7 bases; unmatched bases: 9. The CDR3 loop is CASSTPGQGALGYTF. CDR3 nucleotides: TGTGCCAGCAGTACCCCGGGACAGGGGGCGCTTGGCTACACCTTC.

In this sample, this clone turned up a few times. The chain recombines TRBV15 with TRBJ1-2; tentatively, D is TRBD1 (6 bases). Germline lookup yields CDR1 LNHNV and CDR2 YYDKDF (reference sequence). The CDR3 sequence is 15 residues long. V dropped 4 bases and J dropped 5 bases, with 17 bases sitting between them. CDR3 in amino acids: CATSTRDTPVYGYTF. DNA for the CDR3: TGTGCCACCAGCACCCGGGACACACCAGTTTATGGCTACACCTTC.

The V call is TRBV11-2, the J call TRBJ1-2, with D uncertain. The CDR3 spans 13 residues. Trimming cost V 1 base and J 7 bases, with 10 bases left between them. Germline CDR1 is SGHAT and CDR2 is FQNNGV. This chain's CDR3 is CASSLGPTGGYTF. DNA for the CDR3: TGTGCCAGCAGCTTAGGTCCGACGGGTGGCTACACCTTC.

CDR3: CASSPTGQETQYF. CDR3 in DNA: TGTGCCAGCAGCCCGACAGGGCAAGAGACCCAGTACTTC. The rearrangement uses TRBV3-1 (or the pseudogene TRBV3-2) and TRBJ2-5; 7 nucleotides align to TRBD1. From germline, CDR1 is LGHDT and CDR2 YNNKEL (reference sequence). The CDR3 is made up of 13 amino acids. V lost 4 bases to trimming and J lost 2 bases; unmatched junction nucleotides: 1.

J is TRBJ1-2 and V is TRBV12-3 or TRBV12-4; D is uncertain. V was cut by 6 bases and J by 6 bases, with 14 bases left in between. There are 13 residues in the CDR3. The CDR3 loop is CASRAGAPNGYTF. In nucleotides, the CDR3 is TGTGCCAGCAGAGCGGGCGCCCCGAATGGCTACACCTTC.

The rearrangement links TRBV7-9 to TRBJ1-3; 7 bases align to TRBD1. The length of the CDR3 is 15 residues. J gave up 6 bases and V 2 bases, and 7 bases lay outside the gene matches. Germline CDR1 and CDR2: SEHNR and FQNEAQ (reference sequence). The CDR3 here is CASSLIDREENTIYF. The CDR3, as DNA: TGTGCCAGCAGCTTAATTGACAGGGAGGAAAACACCATATATTTT.

The DNA for the CDR3 is TGCGCCAGCAGCATCACAGGGGGGGATACTGAAGCTTTCTTT. Encoded protein: CASSITGGDTEAFF. This chain connects TRBV5-1 to TRBJ1-1; 8 bases map to TRBD1. The CDR3 runs 14 residues. The V and J ends lost 4 bases and 5 bases, in that order; junction bases with no gene match: 7. From germline, CDR1 is SGHRS and CDR2 YFSETQ.

V usage is TRBV10-3 and J usage is TRBJ2-7; 9 bases agree with TRBD1. This CDR3 is 14 amino acids long. Trimming took 3 bases from V and 4 from J; bases not matched to a gene: 4. From germline, CDR1 is ENHRY and CDR2 SYGVKD. The CDR3 nucleotides read TGTGCCATCAGTGAAGGGACAGGGATTTACGAGCAGTACTTC. Translation: CAISEGTGIYEQYF.

The genes are TRBV3-1 (or the pseudogene TRBV3-2) and TRBJ1-1; a weak D match, TRBD1 (5 bases). The CDR3 consists of 16 residues. Trimming shortened V by 4 bases and J by 1 base, and 16 bases separated the two germline ends. Germline CDR1 LGHDT, CDR2 YNNKEL (reference sequence). For the CDR3, the DNA is TGTGCCAGCAGCCCCTCCTTCGGACACGCGAACACTGAAGCTTTCTTT. It codes for CASSPSFGHANTEAFF.

The chain combines TRBV19 with TRBJ2-2; the D gene is possibly TRBD1 (5 bases). The CDR3 contains 14 residues. Looked up from germline, CDR1 is LNHDA and CDR2 is SQIVND (reference sequence). Trimming stripped 6 bases from V and 5 bases from J, with 13 bases between. Written as DNA, the CDR3 is TGTGCCAGTAGGGAGACAGCCGGGACCGGGGAGCTGTTTTTT. Its translation: CASRETAGTGELFF.

J is TRBJ1-2 and V is TRBV5-1; D is possibly TRBD1 (6 bases). Trimming cost V 0 bases and J 2 bases, with 8 bases left between them. Germline CDR1 reads SGHRS; CDR2 reads YFSETQ. The CDR3 spans 14 residues. The CDR3 DNA reads as TGCGCCAGCAGCTTGGACAGGGCCAACTATGGCTACACCTTC. This codes for CASSLDRANYGYTF. The full variable domain, rest sourced from reference TRBV5-1 and TRBJ1-2, is KAGVTQTPRYLIKTRGQQVTLSCSPISGHRSVSWYQQTPGQGLQFLFEYFSETQRNKGNFPGRFSGRQFSNSRSEMNVSTLELGDSALYLCASSLDRANYGYTFGSGTRLTVV.

For the CDR3, the DNA is TGTGCCAGCAGCTTAGATATGGTGGGGGGTCTCGAGCAGTACTTC. Translation: CASSLDMVGGLEQYF. The genes are TRBV7-2 and TRBJ2-7, with D possibly TRBD2 on 6 matching bases. The CDR3 covers 15 residues. Looked up from germline, CDR1 is SGHTA and CDR2 is FQGNSA. V gave up 1 base and J gave up 6 bases, with 16 bases separating them.

This clone was seen once. The chain is built from TRBV29-1 and TRBJ2-7; 9 nucleotides align to TRBD1. Germline V gives CDR1 SQVTM, CDR2 ANQGSEA. The CDR3 runs to 13 residues. V shed 5 bases, J shed 3 bases, and the junction held 5 bases outside the gene matches. CDR3 coding DNA: TGCAGCGTTCGGGACAGGGCAGTCTACGAGCAGTACTTC. It codes for CSVRDRAVYEQYF.

This clone was counted at least ten times. The chain combines TRBV9 with TRBJ1-1; a possible D gene is TRBD1 (5 bases). Trimming cost V 0 bases and J 0 bases, with 9 bases left between them. Germline CDR1 and CDR2: SGDLS and YYNGEE. This CDR3 contains 15 residues. CDR3 sequence reads: CASSVGKGLNTEAFF. Written as DNA, the CDR3 is TGTGCCAGCAGCGTAGGCAAGGGGCTGAACACTGAAGCTTTCTTT.

The chain employs TRBV4-3 and TRBJ1-3; a possible D gene is TRBD1 (6 bases). The CDR3 runs 15 residues. The germline CDR1 and CDR2 sequences are LGHNA and YSLEER. V was trimmed by 5 bases and J by 4 bases, leaving 15 bases between them. CDR3 sequence: CASSNGQTAGNTIYF. Here the CDR3 DNA reads TGCGCCAGCAGCAATGGACAGACGGCAGGAAACACCATATATTTT.

Turning to this clone: This CDR3 is also generated by other DNA sequences in the sample. The chain uses TRBV5-1 and TRBJ2-2; D ambiguous. Germline V CDR1 and CDR2: SGHRS, YFSETQ. V gave up 1 base and J gave up 1 base, with 5 bases separating them. CDR3 length: 14 residues. CDR3 sequence (DNA): TGCGCCAGCAGCTTGTCAGGGAACACCGGGGAGCTGTTTTTT. Its protein is CASSLSGNTGELFF.

The chain carries TRBV27 and TRBJ1-6; 7 bases map to TRBD1. CDR1 and CDR2 (germline): MNHEY, SMNVEV (reference sequence). The CDR3 sequence is 14 residues long. The junction had 4 bases not matched to a gene; V was cut back by 4 bases and J by 7 bases. DNA for the CDR3: TGTGCCAGCAGTTATCAGGGGGACAATTCACCCCTCCACTTT. Translation: CASSYQGDNSPLHF.

This chain uses TRBV5-1 with TRBJ1-2, with 7 bases matching TRBD1. Per the germline V gene, CDR1 is SGHRS and CDR2 is YFSETQ. The V segment lost 5 bases and the J segment 1 base; nucleotides outside the gene matches: 8. CDR3 length: 15 residues. The CDR3 region is CASRRETGYNYGYTF. The DNA of the CDR3 is TGCGCCAGCAGAAGAGAGACAGGGTATAACTATGGCTACACCTTC.

This sequence joins TRBV5-1 and TRBJ2-7, with 12 bases fitting TRBD1. This CDR3 is 17 amino acids long. Germline V CDR1 and CDR2: SGHRS, YFSETQ. The junction had 10 bases not matched to a gene; V was cut back by 5 bases and J by 1 base. This CDR3 is CASSLGTGGTNSYEQYF. The CDR3 bases are TGCGCCAGCAGTTTAGGGACAGGGGGCACCAATTCCTACGAGCAGTACTTC. Variable domain in full (rest from reference TRBV5-1 and TRBJ2-7): KAGVTQTPRYLIKTRGQQVTLSCSPISGHRSVSWYQQTPGQGLQFLFEYFSETQRNKGNFPGRFSGRQFSNSRSEMNVSTLELGDSALYLCASSLGTGGTNSYEQYFGPGTRLTVT.

This chain connects TRBV6-5 to TRBJ1-1; D not resolved. Germline V CDR1 and CDR2: MNHEY, SVGAGI. This CDR3 region has 15 residues. Trimming took 7 bases from V and 1 from J, leaving 16 bases between them. The CDR3 nucleotides read TGTGCCAGCATCCGAGACTCCTCAGCGAACACTGAAGCTTTCTTT. As protein: CASIRDSSANTEAFF.

This clone was counted once. This chain uses TRBV7-6 with TRBJ1-5; D is unresolved. V was clipped by 0 bases and J by 0 bases, with 9 bases between them. The CDR3 sequence is 16 residues long. Germline V gene data show CDR1 as SGHVS and CDR2 as FNYEAQ. CDR3 DNA sequence: TGTGCCAGCAGCTTAGCGGCTGGCAATAGCAATCAGCCCCAGCATTTT. It codes for CASSLAAGNSNQPQHF. Variable domain in full (rest from reference TRBV7-6 and TRBJ1-5): GAGVSQSPRYKVTKRGQDVALRCDPISGHVSLYWYRQALGQGPEFLTYFNYEAQQDKSGLPNDRFSAERPEGSISTLTIQRTEQRDSAMYRCASSLAAGNSNQPQHFGDGTRLSIL.

This clone was recorded only once. This rearrangement joins TRBV6-5 to TRBJ1-2; the D gene is possibly TRBD1 (6 bases). V lost 2 bases and J lost 4, with 11 bases in between. The CDR3 runs 14 residues. Germline CDR1 reads MNHEY; CDR2 reads SVGAGI. The DNA of the CDR3 is TGTGCCAGCAGTTACAGTGACAGGAGCTATGGCTACACCTTC. Translation: CASSYSDRSYGYTF.

The rearrangement joins TRBV9 to TRBJ2-3, with D perhaps TRBD2 (6 bases). Germline CDR1 and CDR2: SGDLS and YYNGEE. The CDR3 sequence is 16 residues long. Trimming removed 4 bases at V and 0 bases at J, with 15 bases between. Here the CDR3 reads CASSPRAGPSTDTQYF. Here the CDR3 DNA reads TGTGCCAGCAGCCCGCGGGCGGGGCCGAGCACAGATACGCAGTATTTT.